The rows below give T cell receptor beta chains drawn from one sample of a study of blood T cell repertoires in COVID-19. Here immunoSEQ multiplex PCR was the method, and the copy in TCRdb shows in-frame clones only, minus some. The sample has 300,000 to 400,000 clones; around 90% are singletons. Sequences were obtained from peripheral blood. These receptors all come from a man aged 30-40 years with COVID-19, enrolled during active disease. Both conserved end residues are part of each CDR3. The order of the fields is CDR3 DNA, CDR3 protein, J gene, clone size, D gene, V gene. A D gene is named only where the DNA matches it firmly. Size values are once, few and many counts, or a class for expanded clones, and some rows have none.

CDR3nt: TGCGCCAGCAGCTTGAGTCCAGCGGGGGGAAGCTCCTACGAGCAGTACTTC
CDR3aa: CASSLSPAGGSSYEQYF
j_gene: TRBJ2-7
abundance: .
d_gene: TRBD2
v_gene: TRBV5-1

CDR3nt: TGTGCCAGCAGTTTACTGCCAGGCCACAACTATGGCTACACCTTC
CDR3aa: CASSLLPGHNYGYTF
j_gene: TRBJ1-2
abundance: .
d_gene: .
v_gene: TRBV28

CDR3nt: TGTGCCAGCAGCCGACAGACTACCCAAAGACAGGGCTATGGCTACACCTTC
CDR3aa: CASSRQTTQRQGYGYTF
j_gene: TRBJ1-2
abundance: .
d_gene: TRBD1
v_gene: TRBV27

CDR3nt: TGTGCCAGCAGCGTCGGGAGCATAAACACTGAAGCTTTCTTT
CDR3aa: CASSVGSINTEAFF
j_gene: TRBJ1-1
abundance: few
d_gene: .
v_gene: TRBV9

CDR3nt: TGTGCCAGCAGTTACGGGCAGGGGGCCTACGAGCAGTACTTC
CDR3aa: CASSYGQGAYEQYF
j_gene: TRBJ2-7
abundance: .
d_gene: TRBD1
v_gene: TRBV6-5

CDR3nt: TGTGCCAGTAGTATAGTTGCGGTAGCCTACAATGAGCAGTTCTTC
CDR3aa: CASSIVAVAYNEQFF
j_gene: TRBJ2-1
abundance: .
d_gene: .
v_gene: TRBV19

CDR3nt: TGTGCCAGCAGCTCCGATACAGGGAACACTGAAGCTTTCTTT
CDR3aa: CASSSDTGNTEAFF
j_gene: TRBJ1-1
abundance: .
d_gene: .
v_gene: TRBV7-9

CDR3nt: TGCGCCAGCAGCGCCCGGGGTCCAACTAATGAAAAACTGTTTTTT
CDR3aa: CASSARGPTNEKLFF
j_gene: TRBJ1-4
abundance: .
d_gene: .
v_gene: TRBV5-1

CDR3nt: TGTGCCAGCAGTTGGACAGGGGGTGGCTACACCTTC
CDR3aa: CASSWTGGGYTF
j_gene: TRBJ1-2
abundance: once
d_gene: TRBD1
v_gene: TRBV6-5

CDR3nt: TGCAGCGTTGTTCAGGGGATCCAAGAGACCCAGTACTTC
CDR3aa: CSVVQGIQETQYF
j_gene: TRBJ2-5
abundance: .
d_gene: .
v_gene: TRBV29-1

CDR3nt: TGTGCCAGCAGTACAGGGGTTGGTGGCAATCAGCCCCAGCATTTT
CDR3aa: CASSTGVGGNQPQHF
j_gene: TRBJ1-5
abundance: .
d_gene: TRBD1
v_gene: TRBV6-5

CDR3nt: TGTGCCAGCTCCGTCTCCGAGGCAAATGAGCAGTTCTTC
CDR3aa: CASSVSEANEQFF
j_gene: TRBJ2-1
abundance: .
d_gene: .
v_gene: TRBV18

CDR3nt: TGTGCCAGCAGCGTTAGCTCCTACGAGCAGTACTTC
CDR3aa: CASSVSSYEQYF
j_gene: TRBJ2-7
abundance: once
d_gene: .
v_gene: TRBV2

CDR3nt: TGCGCCAGCAGCCAAGATGGGCGCAGGGATGGCTACACCTTC
CDR3aa: CASSQDGRRDGYTF
j_gene: TRBJ1-2
abundance: .
d_gene: .
v_gene: TRBV4-1

CDR3nt: TGTGCCGGAAACAGGGGAGGAGGCACAGATACGCAGTATTTT
CDR3aa: CAGNRGGGTDTQYF
j_gene: TRBJ2-3
abundance: .
d_gene: .
v_gene: TRBV2